The 23 T cell receptor beta chains listed next were all sequenced from one sample in a study of PD-1 blockade in classical Hodgkin lymphoma. Relapse after autologous stem cell transplantation occurred in every patient, and brentuximab vedotin exposure varied. Clones were read by immunoSEQ multiplex PCR, and TCRdb kept only the in-frame ones, dropping some. The sample consists of 29,000 or so clones, roughly 70% of them appearing once. Source: peripheral blood mononuclear cells (PBMCs), taken before the second cycle of nivolumab. The receptors originated from a human donor with classical Hodgkin lymphoma.

The chain employs TRBV6-5 and TRBJ1-1; D is uncertain. Looked up from germline, CDR1 is MNHEY and CDR2 is SVGAGI. V lost 4 bases, J lost 1 base, and 7 bases lay in between. The CDR3 contains 13 residues. Here the CDR3 reads CASSWVANTEAFF. DNA for the CDR3: TGTGCCAGCAGTTGGGTCGCGAACACTGAAGCTTTCTTT.

The chain has TRBV11-3 and TRBJ2-1, with TRBD2 as a possible D gene (6 bases). CDR3 length equals 15 residues. Deletions cut 1 base from V and 3 bases from J, with 10 bases between. Per the germline V gene, CDR1 is SGHNT and CDR2 is YENEEA. In nucleotides, the CDR3 is TGTGCCAGCAGCTTAGGCGGGCGGGACTACAATGAGCAGTTCTTC. It translates to CASSLGGRDYNEQFF.

The V gene is TRBV29-1, the J gene TRBJ2-7; TRBD2 agrees at 7 bases. CDR1 and CDR2 from the germline V gene are SQVTM and ANQGSEA. This CDR3 has 15 amino acids. The CDR3 sequence is CAARDGGTRPYEQYV. The CDR3 DNA reads TGTGCCGCTCGGGACGGGGGGACCCGACCCTACGAGCAGTACGTC.

The V gene is TRBV2, the J gene TRBJ1-4; D is unresolved. V was shortened by 6 bases and J by 7 bases, with 12 bases between the two germline ends. The CDR3 has 13 amino acids. CDR1 SNHLY and CDR2 FYNNEI come from the germline V gene. DNA of the CDR3: TGTGCCAGCAGCGGGGATGGACGTGAAAAACTGTTTTTT. This translates into CASSGDGREKLFF.

The rearrangement uses TRBV10-3 and TRBJ2-5; the D is unclear. The CDR3 length is 14 residues. V was trimmed by 4 bases and J by 5 bases, leaving 14 bases between them. Germline CDR1 ENHRY, CDR2 SYGVKD. The CDR3 loop is CAISGTPTGETQYF. DNA for the CDR3: TGTGCCATCAGTGGGACCCCGACCGGGGAGACCCAGTACTTC.

Notes on this clone: Relative to the germline gene, one junction end is altered; a read error may explain this. The rearrangement links TRBV7-2 to TRBJ2-4, with D uncertain. This CDR3 region has 13 residues. Germline-derived CDR1 and CDR2 are SGHTA and FQGNSA. The CDR3: CASSLGWKSIQYF. CDR3 nucleotides: TGTGCCAGCAGCCTAGGTTGGAAAAGCATTCAGTACTTC.

This chain uses TRBV7-8 with TRBJ2-2, with 12 bases matching TRBD2. Germline CDR1 is SGHVS and CDR2 is FQNEAQ. CDR3 size: 15 residues. J was trimmed by 8 bases and V by 6 bases; bases with no gene match: 7. CDR3 DNA sequence: TGTGCCAGCAGACCTAGCGGGGGGGCGGCGGGGGAGCTGTTTTTT. This sequence encodes CASRPSGGAAGELFF.

This clone has only a few counts. V and J are TRBV27 and TRBJ1-5, with D tentatively TRBD1 (5 bases). V was clipped by 6 bases and J by 5 bases, with 17 bases between them. CDR3 length: 15 residues. Germline assignment: CDR1 MNHEY and CDR2 SMNVEV (reference sequence). CDR3 sequence: CASREMDKPHQPQHF. In nucleotides, the CDR3 is TGTGCCAGCAGGGAAATGGACAAGCCTCATCAGCCCCAGCATTTT.

The chain has TRBV5-4 and TRBJ1-1, with a possible D match to TRBD1 (6 bases). Germline values: CDR1 SGHNT, CDR2 YYREEE (reference sequence). The CDR3 covers 15 residues. The ends were cut back, 0 bases at V and 6 bases at J, with 15 bases in the middle. The CDR3 region has the DNA TGTGCCAGCAGCTTGGGGGGGCCGACGAAGGCTGAAGCTTTCTTT. This codes for CASSLGGPTKAEAFF. Supplemented by reference TRBV5-4 and TRBJ1-1, the full variable domain reads ETGVTQSPTHLIKTRGQQVTLRCSSQSGHNTVSWYQQALGQGPQFIFQYYREEENGRGNFPPRFSGLQFPNYSSELNVNALELDDSALYLCASSLGGPTKAEAFFGQGTRLTVV.

The V gene is TRBV28, the J gene TRBJ1-5; no reliable D call. V was clipped by 2 bases and J by 4 bases, with 12 bases between them. This CDR3 is built from 15 residues. Germline CDR1 MDHEN, CDR2 SYDVKM. For the CDR3, the DNA is TGTGCCAGCAGTTTAGTTGATAGAGTTAATCAGCCCCAGCATTTT. Translation gives CASSLVDRVNQPQHF.

The V gene is TRBV5-4, the J gene TRBJ1-1, with 7 bases fitting TRBD1. The CDR3 covers 13 residues. The V gene end was trimmed by 9 bases and the J gene end by 0 bases; junction bases not matched to a gene: 5. Germline V gene sequence: CDR1 SGHNT, CDR2 YYREEE (reference sequence). The CDR3 region is CATTGAMNTEAFF. In DNA, the CDR3 is TGTGCCACCACAGGGGCAATGAACACTGAAGCTTTCTTT.

This clone was seen more than once but under ten times. V usage is TRBV11-2 and J usage is TRBJ2-5; D not resolved. Germline CDR1 SGHAT, CDR2 FQNNGV. V was cut by 0 bases and J by 5 bases, with 4 bases left in between. The CDR3 contains 12 residues. CDR3 coding DNA: TGTGCCAGCAGCTTAGATCTGGAGACCCAGTACTTC. Its translation: CASSLDLETQYF.

This clone has only one observation. V usage is TRBV6-1 and J usage is TRBJ2-2; 8 bases map to TRBD2. V was pared by 3 bases and J by 1 base, with 4 bases of the junction left unmatched. Germline CDR1 and CDR2: MNHNS and SASEGT. The CDR3 totals 16 residues. CDR3 amino acids: CASSDALAGNTGELFF. In DNA form, the CDR3 reads TGTGCCAGCAGTGACGCTCTAGCGGGGAACACCGGGGAGCTGTTTTTT.

In its sample, this clone was seen a few times. The chain uses TRBV4-2 and TRBJ1-1, with 7 bases fitting TRBD1. V was pared by 0 bases and J by 3 bases, with 10 bases of the junction left unmatched. Germline V lookup: CDR1 LGHNA, CDR2 YNFKEQ. This CDR3 has 17 residues. The CDR3: CASSQDRGVTVDTEAFF. The CDR3 region has the DNA TGTGCCAGCAGCCAAGACAGGGGGGTCACTGTGGACACTGAAGCTTTCTTT.

The chain combines TRBV10-3 with TRBJ1-1; D uncertain. Germline values: CDR1 ENHRY, CDR2 SYGVKD. This CDR3 contains 15 residues. V lost 6 bases, J lost 0 bases, and 14 bases lay in between. The CDR3 sequence: CAIRREGVVNTEAFF. CDR3 nucleotides: TGTGCCATCAGAAGAGAAGGTGTCGTGAACACTGAAGCTTTCTTT.

This chain joins TRBV28 and TRBJ1-1; no firm D call. Between the trimmed V and J ends, which lost 6 bases and 1 base, there was a span of 12 bases. Germline V gene lookup returns CDR1 MDHEN and CDR2 SYDVKM. There are 14 residues in the CDR3. In DNA, the CDR3 is TGTGCCAGCAGCCTCTCCGATGGGAACACTGAAGCTTTCTTT. It specifies CASSLSDGNTEAFF.

The sample holds a few counts of this clone. The chain carries TRBV2 and TRBJ1-5; D perhaps matches TRBD1 (5 bases). Germline CDR1 and CDR2: SNHLY and FYNNEI. The CDR3 spans 14 residues. Between the trimmed V and J ends, which lost 5 bases and 4 bases, there was a span of 12 bases. The CDR3 is CASSLGRFNQPQHF. The CDR3 DNA is TGTGCCAGCAGTCTGGGACGGTTTAATCAGCCCCAGCATTTT.

This clone was picked up one time. This chain links TRBV7-6 with TRBJ2-1; no definite D call. The CDR3 contains 13 residues. Between the trimmed V and J ends, which lost 6 bases and 7 bases, there was a span of 13 bases. Germline V gives CDR1 SGHVS, CDR2 FNYEAQ. The CDR3 loop reads CASSPEGVNEQFF. CDR3 DNA: TGTGCCAGCAGTCCGGAAGGCGTAAATGAGCAGTTCTTC.

This chain uses TRBV15 with TRBJ2-7; D not certain. The V gene's germline CDR1 is LNHNV and CDR2 YYDKDF (reference sequence). The CDR3 contains 14 residues. Trimming pared 4 bases from V and 2 bases from J, leaving 12 bases between. The CDR3 bases are TGTGCCACCAGCATCAGCATAACTCCCTACGAGCAGTACTTC. Protein sequence: CATSISITPYEQYF.

This clone is medium-sized in the sample. The chain combines TRBV6-1 with TRBJ1-6; 8 positions match TRBD1. V gave up 8 bases and J gave up 6 bases; unmatched junction bases: 3. This CDR3 is built from 13 residues. The germline V gene has CDR1 MNHNS and CDR2 SASEGT. The CDR3 loop reads CASFDRGNSPLHF. The DNA for the CDR3 is TGTGCCAGCTTCGACAGGGGTAATTCACCCCTCCACTTT.

The rearrangement uses TRBV4-3 and TRBJ1-6; 8 bases match TRBD1. Germline assignment: CDR1 LGHNA and CDR2 YSLEER. CDR3 length equals 15 residues. The junction had 4 bases not matched to a gene; V was cut back by 4 bases and J by 5 bases. CDR3 loop: CASSRGQGDNSPLHF. In DNA form, the CDR3 reads TGCGCCAGCAGCCGCGGACAGGGAGATAATTCACCCCTCCACTTT.

On this clone itself: Other nucleotide sequences from this sample produce the same CDR3. V is TRBV5-1 and J is TRBJ1-2; 10 nucleotides line up with TRBD1. Per germline, CDR1 SGHRS and CDR2 YFSETQ. The CDR3 has 15 residues. The J segment lost 6 bases and the V segment lost 0 bases, leaving 5 bases of the junction unmatched. CDR3 DNA: TGCGCCAGCAGCTTGGTCGGGACAGGGGACAATGGCTACACCTTC. Its protein is CASSLVGTGDNGYTF.

V usage is TRBV19 and J usage is TRBJ2-7; D is unresolved. Trimming pared 3 bases from V and 2 bases from J, leaving 11 bases between. Per the germline V gene, CDR1 is LNHDA and CDR2 is SQIVND (reference sequence). The CDR3 sequence is 14 residues long. The DNA for the CDR3 is TGTGCCAGTAGTATCGACACTGATACCTACGAGCAGTACTTC. This gives the protein CASSIDTDTYEQYF.